This T cell receptor beta chain was found in a study of PD-L1 blockade in urothelial cancer listed by TCRdb under 2017. Concerning the study at large: Therapy was started around 2014 for all patients, and atezolizumab 1,200 mg was administered intravenously every 3 weeks. Nine patients reached durable clinical benefit, while fewer than 25 patients did not. About 85% of the 29 patients were males with bladder-origin urothelial cancer, and about 60% of the 29 reported a prior smoking history. Blood samples were analyzed at two time points: 3 weeks after treatment start (second dose) and 6 weeks after treatment start. Pretreatment blood TCR-seq was available for about 27 patients, at least one posttreatment blood collection was obtained for around 25 patients, and tumor TCR-seq was available for around 25 patients. A median of 141,255 T cells and approximately 83,000 unique TCRs was obtained from blood samples, and a median clonality of around 0.072 was observed. The study was an exploratory multi-omic analysis of somatic, immune and clinical correlates of response to PD-L1 blockade with atezolizumab in urothelial cancer. Progression-free survival longer than 6 months counted as durable clinical benefit, and TCR features were additionally tested against both progression-free and overall survival. In the same patients, pretreatment tumors underwent whole exome sequencing and RNA sequencing in addition to TCR sequencing. Pretreatment tumor samples, along with matched peripheral blood collected serially before and after atezolizumab treatment, underwent TCR sequencing. Patients had an ECOG performance status of 0 or 1 and had received between 0 and 3 prior chemotherapy regimens. On the study overall, not on this receptor specifically: Because the sample size was small (n of about 27) and many of the analyses were exploratory, the results are meant to be hypothesis-generating. A pretreatment peripheral blood TCR clonality below the median was linked to improved progression-free and overall survival. At 3 weeks after the start of treatment, tumor-associated TCR clones in peripheral blood had expanded more in patients with durable benefit (n of about 21, p = 0.022).

In regard to this clone: The specificity of this receptor is unknown. The record has no base qualities; no much larger clone is one base away.

The cohort comprised around 31 patients with locally advanced or metastatic urothelial carcinoma treated at Memorial Sloan Kettering on a trial protocol. Peripheral blood mononuclear cells were collected pretreatment and during treatment, with between 1 and 8 total time points obtained per patient. The Qiagen DNeasy Blood extraction kit was used to purify genomic DNA from total PBMCs and tumor samples. PBMCs were collected pretreatment and during treatment, and were isolated and stored as previously described. Synthetic TCR analog templates were spiked into each PCR so that absolute template abundance could be estimated from read counts. Using the immunoSEQ assay, TCRbeta CDR3 regions were amplified from genomic DNA with bias-controlled V and J gene primers. Sequencing of rearranged TCRbeta segments was performed at approximately 20X coverage. The source study handled its data this way. Clustering was used to correct sequencing errors, and CDR3s were annotated against IMGT so that V, D and J genes could be assigned. Downstream analyses used only productive TCRbeta rearrangements and left out out-of-frame or stop-codon sequences. Clonality was calculated as one minus the Shannon entropy normalized by the log of the number of unique productive sequences. Clones differing between time points or between blood and tumor were identified by Fisher's exact test with Benjamini-Hochberg correction at adjusted p below 0.01. TCRdb carries this immuneACCESS record with in-frame sequences only. Its versions omit some clonotypes, under half of them owing to an unresolved V gene in the studies checked, with the rest unexplained. V and J calls and clone size are as listed in that table; D and trimming were resolved from the DNA. Here the sample has about 100,000 clones; over 80% occur a single time. The biggest ten clones account for 0.92% of the sample.

The germline V and J ends show losses of 8 bases and 8 bases respectively, and no gene match explains 8 bases of the junction. Reading the germline V gene (reference sequence) gives CDR1 MNHEY and CDR2 SMNVEV. Reading from cysteine to phenylalanine, the CDR3 counts 14 amino acids. Just CDR3 DNA is preserved here, 42 bases in frame from base 1. This specimen was PBMCs, taken around atezolizumab (anti-PD-L1) treatment. The TCR comes from a woman aged 80 or over with urothelial cancer. The rearranged chain carries TRBV27 and TRBJ2-5; a stretch of 13 junction bases matches TRBD2. Here is the DNA: TGTGCCAGCCGGACTAGCGGGAGTAGTATCACCCAGTACTTC. It is translated as CASRTSGSSITQYF.